This T cell receptor (beta chain) stems from a study of blood T cell repertoires in COVID-19. Background on the study: Acute-phase and convalescent COVID-19 samples originated in the United States, Italy and Spain. The analysed material was cDNA or gDNA that came from T cells, B-cell-depleted T cells, or PBMCs.

Notes on this clone: The sample holds other DNA sequences that translate to the same CDR3.

How the authors handled the data: Nucleated cell counts were estimated from reference gene primer amplification. Here immunoSEQ multiplex PCR was the method, and the copy in TCRdb shows in-frame clones only, minus some. V, J and clone size were drawn from that table, and D and trimming were deduced from the DNA. The table shows approximately 200,000 clones, with 75% to 90% occurring only once. All recovered Cohort 3 donors got two negative PCRs, got clearance, or saw symptom resolution. Germline V gene data show CDR1 as SGHRS and CDR2 as YFSETQ. Trimming took 1 base from V and 1 from J; bases not matched to a gene: 1. The CDR3 covers 15 residues.

The sequence derives from a man aged 35 to 55 who had recovered from COVID-19. Sequencing used PBMCs or T cells enriched from blood (not recorded which). This chain uses TRBV5-1 with TRBJ2-1; TRBD2 agrees at 8 bases. The DNA for the CDR3 is TGCGCCAGCAGCTTGACGGGGGGGTCCTACAATGAGCAGTTCTTC. Protein: CASSLTGGSYNEQFF.